This TCR beta chain was identified in a study of cytomegalovirus exposure and HLA in healthy donors. Study information: Unique TCRs from HLA-typed donors, roughly 87 million of them, were held in an early data release. Study-level findings and limits: In a later analysis, a missense DCLRE1C variant was linked to TCR beta V- and J-gene trimming.

This clone came up a few times. Its specificity is not known. The CDR3 has 16 residues. The V and J ends lost 11 bases and 4 bases, in that order; junction bases with no gene match: 14. In germline, CDR1 is ENHRY, CDR2 SYGVKD. PCR was performed using 60 Vbeta and 13 Jbeta primers. In the source study's methods: About 88 million unique TCR beta chains, roughly 11 million of them shared, were counted by a later analysis. TCRdb keeps only in-frame clones here, not all; method: immunoSEQ multiplex PCR. The DNA was the basis for D and trimming; V, J and clone size are from that table. The sample consists of more than 85,000 clones, about a tenth of them appearing once.

The rearrangement uses TRBV10-3 and TRBJ2-3; TRBD2 aligns across 11 bases. The clonotype was recovered from a man in his fifties in good health and CMV-seropositive. The sample taken for sequencing was PBMCs. CDR3 sequence reads: CAVKGVAGGVADTQYF. CDR3 in DNA: TGTGCCGTAAAGGGGGTAGCGGGAGGGGTTGCAGATACGCAGTATTTT.